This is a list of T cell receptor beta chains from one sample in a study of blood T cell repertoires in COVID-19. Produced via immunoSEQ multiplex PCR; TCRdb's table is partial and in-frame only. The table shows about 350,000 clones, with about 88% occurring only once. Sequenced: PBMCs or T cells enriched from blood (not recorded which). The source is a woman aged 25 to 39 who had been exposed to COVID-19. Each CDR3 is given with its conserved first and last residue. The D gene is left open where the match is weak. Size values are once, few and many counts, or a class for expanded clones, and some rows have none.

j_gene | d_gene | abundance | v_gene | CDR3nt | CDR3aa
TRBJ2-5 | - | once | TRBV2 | TGTGCCAGCGTTGGGCAGGGATCACGAGAGACCCAGTACTTC | CASVGQGSRETQYF
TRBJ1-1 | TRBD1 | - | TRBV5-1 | TGCGCCAGCAGCTTGGGAGACAGGGCGGGCGACACTGAAGCTTTCTTT | CASSLGDRAGDTEAFF
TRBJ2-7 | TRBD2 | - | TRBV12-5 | TGTGCTAGTGGTTTGGTAGGTAAAACTAGCGGGAAATACGAGCAGTACTTC | CASGLVGKTSGKYEQYF
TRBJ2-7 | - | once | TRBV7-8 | TGTGCCAGCAGCTTATCTAGAGCGGTACCCTACGAGCAGTACTTC | CASSLSRAVPYEQYF
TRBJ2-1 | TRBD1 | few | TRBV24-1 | TGTGCCACCAGGGACAGGGGGAACAATGAGCAGTTCTTC | CATRDRGNNEQFF
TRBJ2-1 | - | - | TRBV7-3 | TGTGCCAGCAGCCTTGCCGGAGTTAACAATGAGCAGTTCTTC | CASSLAGVNNEQFF
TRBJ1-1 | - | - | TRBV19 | TGTGCCAGTATCGACGGACAGCCGAACACTGAAGCTTTCTTT | CASIDGQPNTEAFF
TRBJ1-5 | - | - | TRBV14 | TGTGCCAGCAGCCTGACAGTGGATCAGCCCCAGCATTTT | CASSLTVDQPQHF
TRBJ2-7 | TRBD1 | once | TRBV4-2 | TGTGCCAGCAGCCCCCGCGGGCAGGGGGCTGGGGAGCAGTACTTC | CASSPRGQGAGEQYF
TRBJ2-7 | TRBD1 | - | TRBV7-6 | TGTGCCAGCAGCTCCGGGACAGGGATGATCTACGAGCAGTACTTC | CASSSGTGMIYEQYF
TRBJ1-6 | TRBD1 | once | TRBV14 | TGTGCCAGCAGCCTACCGGGACAGGGGACACCCCTCCACTTT | CASSLPGQGTPLHF
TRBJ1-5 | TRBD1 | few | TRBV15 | TGTGCCACCAGCAGAGGACAGGGTTACAATCAGCCCCAGCATTTT | CATSRGQGYNQPQHF
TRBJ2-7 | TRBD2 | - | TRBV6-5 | TGTGCCAGCAGTTACTCGAGACTAGCGGGAAACTACGAGCAGTACTTC | CASSYSRLAGNYEQYF
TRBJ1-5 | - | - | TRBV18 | TGTGCCAGCTCACGGGCTTCTAGCAATCAGCCCCAGCATTTT | CASSRASSNQPQHF
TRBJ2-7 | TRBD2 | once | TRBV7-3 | TGTGCCAGCAGCCGGACCGGGCTAGCGGGATCCTCCTACGAGCAGTACTTC | CASSRTGLAGSSYEQYF
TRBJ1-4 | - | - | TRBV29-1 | TGCAGCGTTGAAGAGGAGGGGCTCTCAACTAATGAAAAACTGTTTTTT | CSVEEEGLSTNEKLFF
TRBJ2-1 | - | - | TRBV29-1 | TGCAGCGTTGACCGAGGAGCTGATGAGCAGTTCTTC | CSVDRGADEQFF
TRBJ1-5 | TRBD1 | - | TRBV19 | TGTGCCAGTAGTATAAATCCCGGACAGGGCAATCAGCCCCAGCATTTT | CASSINPGQGNQPQHF
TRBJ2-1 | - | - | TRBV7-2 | TGTGCCAGCAGCCCCACAGCGGCGTCGGATGAGCAGTTCTTC | CASSPTAASDEQFF
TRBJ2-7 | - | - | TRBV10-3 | TGTGCCATCAGTGAGTCGAATGGAGGTTACGAGCAGTACTTC | CAISESNGGYEQYF
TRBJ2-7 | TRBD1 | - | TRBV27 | TGTGCCAGCGGAAGACAGGGGGTCTCCTACGAGCAGTACTTC | CASGRQGVSYEQYF
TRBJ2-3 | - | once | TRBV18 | TGTGCCAGCTCACCACCCAAGGGTGTGGACAACACAGATACGCAGTATTTT | CASSPPKGVDNTDTQYF
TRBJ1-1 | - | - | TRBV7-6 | TGTGCCAGCAGCTGGGGGGGGGATCCCTCCACTGAAGCTTTCTTT | CASSWGGDPSTEAFF
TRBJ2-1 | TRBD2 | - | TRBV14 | TGTGCCAGCAGCCAAGATAGGGGACTAGCGGGAGGGACTGAGCAGTTCTTC | CASSQDRGLAGGTEQFF
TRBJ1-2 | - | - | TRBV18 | TGTGCCAGCTCACCACCGGGACTTTCTAATAACTATGGCTACACCTTC | CASSPPGLSNNYGYTF
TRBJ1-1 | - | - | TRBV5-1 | TGCGCCAGCAGCTTGAGAACGGGACTATTTGGCACTGAAGCTTTCTTT | CASSLRTGLFGTEAFF
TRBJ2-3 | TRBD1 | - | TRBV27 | TGTGCCAGCAGTCAACGACCGGGACAGGGTACAGATACGCAGTATTTT | CASSQRPGQGTDTQYF
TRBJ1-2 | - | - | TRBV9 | TGTGCCAGCAGCGTAGTAGGGCAAGTGACTGGGGCCAGGGTTCATGGCTACACCTTC | CASSVVGQVTGARVHGYTF
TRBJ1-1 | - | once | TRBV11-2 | TGTGCCAGCAGCTTAGAGCGGATCACTGAAGCTTTCTTT | CASSLERITEAFF
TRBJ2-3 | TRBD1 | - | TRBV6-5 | TGTGCCAGCAACCTGGACAGGGGCGGAACAGATACGCAGTATTTT | CASNLDRGGTDTQYF
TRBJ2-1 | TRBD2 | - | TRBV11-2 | TGTGCCAGCAGCTTAGGGACTAGCGGGACGGCCTACAATGAGCAGTTCTTC | CASSLGTSGTAYNEQFF
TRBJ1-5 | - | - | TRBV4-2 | TGTGCCAGCAGCCAAGATTGGGGCGGGGCTAGCAATCAGCCCCAGCATTTT | CASSQDWGGASNQPQHF
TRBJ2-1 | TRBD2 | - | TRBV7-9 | TGTGCCAGCAGCCCTTTACTAGCGGCAACCTACAATGAGCAGTTCTTC | CASSPLLAATYNEQFF
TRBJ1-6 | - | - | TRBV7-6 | TGTGCCAGCAGCTTAGGCCCTACCGGGACAAATAATTCACCCCTCCACTTT | CASSLGPTGTNNSPLHF
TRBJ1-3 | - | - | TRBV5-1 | TGCGCCAGCAGCCCGGATGAGGTCGGAAACACCATATATTTT | CASSPDEVGNTIYF
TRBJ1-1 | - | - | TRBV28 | TGTGCCAGCAGTTTCAGGAGGGTCAGGTACACTGAAGCTTTCTTT | CASSFRRVRYTEAFF
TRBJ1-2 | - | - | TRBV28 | TGTGCCAGCAGGATAGGGCAGGGCTATGGCTACACCTTC | CASRIGQGYGYTF
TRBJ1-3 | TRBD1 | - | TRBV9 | TGTGCCAGCAGCGTAAGTTTCCAGGGGGCTGGAAACACCATATATTTT | CASSVSFQGAGNTIYF
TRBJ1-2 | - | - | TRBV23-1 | TGCGCCAGCAATCGAGAGTGGTACACCTTC | CASNREWYTF
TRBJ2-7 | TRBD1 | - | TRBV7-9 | TGTGCCAGCAGCTCCGGGACAGGGCCCCACGAGCAGTACTTC | CASSSGTGPHEQYF